This TCR beta chain was profiled in a study of CD8+CD57+ T cells in acquired aplastic anemia. Study summary: For CD4+ cells, healthy donors had an average of around 9.9 million reads.

This clonotype was detected once. Profiles of TCR beta VDJ and CDR3 were generated from a genomic DNA template. TCRdb reanalysed the reads using MiXCR and keeps one entry per CDR3 protein. Among a few hundred thousand distinct CDR3 sequences listed, 34% were seen once. V lost 0 bases to trimming and J lost 3 bases, with 9 bases between them. Germline assignment: CDR1 LNHNV and CDR2 YYDKDF (reference sequence). The CDR3 contains 15 residues. The clonotype was recovered from a human donor in good health, serving as a control. Sequences were obtained from sorted CD4+, CD8+, or CD8+CD57+ T cells (not recorded which) from PBMCs. This chain joins TRBV15 and TRBJ1-3; tentative D call: TRBD1 (5 bases). The CDR3 bases are TGTGCCACCAGCAGAGATCAGGGTAGTGGAAACACCATATATTTT. It encodes CATSRDQGSGNTIYF. The full variable domain, completed using reference TRBV15 and TRBJ1-3, is DAMVIQNPRYQVTQFGKPVTLSCSQTLNHNVMYWYQQKSSQAPKLLFHYYDKDFNNEADTPDNFQSRRPNTSFCFLDIRSPGLGDTAMYLCATSRDQGSGNTIYFGEGSWLTVV.